A selection of T cell receptor beta chains follows, all from one sample in a study of OX40 agonist ivuxolimab in advanced cancers. The method was immunoSEQ multiplex PCR; TCRdb's version includes in-frame clones alone and lacks a portion of them. The repertoire holds 70,000 or so clones, with over 75% as singletons. The sequences come from CD4+ or CD8+ T cells sorted from blood, collected in a trial of the OX40 agonist ivuxolimab. These receptors all stem from an adult with an advanced solid tumor such as melanoma, head and neck, liver or kidney cancer. The CDR3 runs from the conserved cysteine through the conserved F or W. The D gene is left open where the match is weak. Clone size is not always given. Where it is, it says once, few, many or a class for expanded clones.

v_gene	abundance	j_gene	d_gene	CDR3nt	CDR3aa
TRBV10-3	-	TRBJ2-1	TRBD2	TGTGCCATCAGTGAGTCCCGACTAGCGGGAGGGAACTACAATGAGCAGTTCTTC	CAISESRLAGGNYNEQFF
TRBV14	-	TRBJ2-1	-	TGTGCCAGCAGCCAAGCCGCCAATGAGCAGTTCTTC	CASSQAANEQFF
TRBV29-1	once	TRBJ2-2	-	TGCAGCGTTGAACTCGCCGTAACCGGGGAGCTGTTTTTT	CSVELAVTGELFF
TRBV15	-	TRBJ1-1	-	TGTGCCACCAGCGTATGGAACACTGAAGCTTTCTTT	CATSVWNTEAFF
TRBV21-1	-	TRBJ1-6	-	TGTGCCAGCAGCAAGGCTAAGGACACCAATAATTCACCCCTCCACTTT	CASSKAKDTNNSPLHF
TRBV4-1	-	TRBJ2-7	TRBD1	TGCGCCAGCAGCCAAGTGCCCACCACGCCGGGACAGGGGGCCTACGAGCAGTACTTC	CASSQVPTTPGQGAYEQYF
TRBV27	-	TRBJ1-1	-	TGTGCCAGCAGTTTTTATCGTGGCACTGAAGCTTTCTTT	CASSFYRGTEAFF
TRBV27	-	TRBJ2-3	-	TGTGCCAGCAGTAATACCAACACAGATACGCAGTATTTT	CASSNTNTDTQYF
TRBV6-5	-	TRBJ1-5	-	TGTGCCAGCAGCCTCGGACCCGGCCGGCCCCAGCATTTT	CASSLGPGRPQHF
TRBV28	-	TRBJ2-5	-	TGTGCCAGCAGCTGGCCCGTTGGTGAAGAGACCCAGTACTTC	CASSWPVGEETQYF
TRBV12-5	-	TRBJ2-7	-	TGTGCTAGTGGCGGCGACAGCTACGAGCAGTACTTC	CASGGDSYEQYF
TRBV7-9	-	TRBJ2-3	-	TGTGCCAGCAGCTTAGGCACAGGCCCGCAGTATTTT	CASSLGTGPQYF
TRBV7-9	-	TRBJ1-2	TRBD1	TGTGCCAGCAGCTTAGCGGGACAGAACTATGGCTACACCTTC	CASSLAGQNYGYTF
TRBV7-3	-	TRBJ2-3	TRBD1	TGTGCCAGCAGCTCGGTGGACAGGGCTGGAGATACGCAGTATTTT	CASSSVDRAGDTQYF
TRBV5-1	-	TRBJ2-6	-	TGCGCCAGCAAAGGGCAGGGGGCCAACGTCCTGACTTTC	CASKGQGANVLTF
TRBV9	-	TRBJ2-2	TRBD1	TGTGCCAGCAGAAAACAGGGGGGCGTCACCGGGGAGCTGTTTTTT	CASRKQGGVTGELFF
TRBV4-3	-	TRBJ1-2	TRBD1	TGCGCCAGCAGCCAAGATCTCGCACAGGGGGTGAACTATGGCTACACCTTC	CASSQDLAQGVNYGYTF
TRBV6-5	once	TRBJ1-4	-	TGTGCCAGCAGTTACCTGACCGGGGAGGGAAAACTGTTTTTT	CASSYLTGEGKLFF
TRBV4-3	-	TRBJ1-6	-	TGCGCCAGCAGCCCCTCGCAAGGGGCCTATTCACCCCTCCACTTT	CASSPSQGAYSPLHF
TRBV4-1	-	TRBJ2-7	-	TGCGCCAGCAGCCAGGAACGGGGCTACGAGCAGTACTTC	CASSQERGYEQYF
TRBV6-5	-	TRBJ1-1	-	TGTGCCAGCAGTTATGCAGGGCGAGCTTTCTTT	CASSYAGRAFF
TRBV7-8	-	TRBJ2-5	TRBD2	TGTGCCAGCAGCCCCTCCCAGATAGCGGGGGGCCGGGAGACCCAGTACTTC	CASSPSQIAGGRETQYF
TRBV9	-	TRBJ2-7	-	TGTGCCAGCAGCGTAGAGGGCAGGGGCGAGCAGTACTTC	CASSVEGRGEQYF
TRBV9	-	TRBJ2-7	TRBD2	TGTGCCAGCAGCGTTGGAGGACTAGCGGGATCCTACGAGCAGTACTTC	CASSVGGLAGSYEQYF
TRBV7-2	-	TRBJ2-7	-	TGTGCCAGCAGCTTCGGGACCTTCGAGCAGTACTTC	CASSFGTFEQYF
TRBV19	-	TRBJ1-3	-	TGTGCCAGTGTAGCCTTCTCTGGAAACACCATATATTTT	CASVAFSGNTIYF
TRBV30	-	TRBJ1-1	TRBD1	TGTGCCTGGGTGGGACAGGGGGCGCGAGCTTTCTTT	CAWVGQGARAFF
TRBV19	-	TRBJ1-2	TRBD1	TGTGCCAGTAGTATCCTGGGACAGGGTGACTATGGCTACACCTTC	CASSILGQGDYGYTF
TRBV7-9	-	TRBJ2-5	TRBD1	TGTGCCAGCAGCTTAGGGACAGGGGGGTTTCAAGAGACCCAGTACTTC	CASSLGTGGFQETQYF
TRBV5-5	once	TRBJ1-2	-	TGTGCCAGCAGCCATAGATGGGGGCTCAGCTATGGCTACACCTTC	CASSHRWGLSYGYTF
TRBV7-7	once	TRBJ2-1	TRBD2	TGTGCTAGCAGCCGCCGGACTAGCGGTTCCGAGCAGTTCTTC	CASSRRTSGSEQFF
TRBV6-5	-	TRBJ2-7	TRBD1	TGTGCCAGCAGTTACCTGGGACAGCTCTACGAGCAGTACTTC	CASSYLGQLYEQYF
TRBV19	-	TRBJ1-1	-	TGTGCCAGTAGTATAGGTCAGGGCTACACTGAAGCTTTCTTT	CASSIGQGYTEAFF
TRBV27	-	TRBJ2-1	-	TGTGCCAGCCAGGGGTGGCCCAGGAATGAGCAGTTCTTC	CASQGWPRNEQFF
TRBV19	-	TRBJ2-5	-	TGTGCCAGCGGATGGGGAGAGACCCAGTACTTC	CASGWGETQYF
TRBV4-1	once	TRBJ1-2	-	TGCGCCAGCAGCCAAGATTGGCCAGGCAGTAACTATGGCTACACCTTC	CASSQDWPGSNYGYTF
TRBV7-8	-	TRBJ2-5	-	TGTGCCAGCAGCTTAGGATCAGTAGTCCAAGAGACCCAGTACTTC	CASSLGSVVQETQYF
TRBV29-1	-	TRBJ1-3	-	TGCAGCGTTTATTCTGGTGACACCATATATTTT	CSVYSGDTIYF
TRBV7-9	-	TRBJ2-7	-	TGTGCCAGCAGCTTAACCCCAAGGGTCTACGAGCAGTACTTC	CASSLTPRVYEQYF
TRBV9	-	TRBJ2-3	TRBD2	TGTGCCAGCAGCGTTATAGCGGGAGGGCCGCAAGATACGCAGTATTTT	CASSVIAGGPQDTQYF
TRBV30	-	TRBJ1-5	-	TGTGCCTGGAATGAGGTGGGGGATCAGCCCCAGCATTTT	CAWNEVGDQPQHF
TRBV6-6	-	TRBJ1-2	-	TGTGCCAGCAGTTACGGGGGGGTGGGCTATGGCTACACCTTC	CASSYGGVGYGYTF
TRBV15	-	TRBJ2-3	-	TGTGCCACCGGATCTGAGGCAGGGATCACAGATACGCAGTATTTT	CATGSEAGITDTQYF
TRBV28	-	TRBJ1-1	-	TGTGCCAGCAGTTTCGGCGTGACTGAAGCTTTCTTT	CASSFGVTEAFF
TRBV5-1	once	TRBJ1-2	-	TGCGCCAGCAGCCAGGGTTTTCTGCCTTATGGCTACACCTTC	CASSQGFLPYGYTF
TRBV19	-	TRBJ2-3	TRBD2	TGTGCCAGTAGAGACATGACTAGCGGGGTAGATACGCAGTATTTT	CASRDMTSGVDTQYF